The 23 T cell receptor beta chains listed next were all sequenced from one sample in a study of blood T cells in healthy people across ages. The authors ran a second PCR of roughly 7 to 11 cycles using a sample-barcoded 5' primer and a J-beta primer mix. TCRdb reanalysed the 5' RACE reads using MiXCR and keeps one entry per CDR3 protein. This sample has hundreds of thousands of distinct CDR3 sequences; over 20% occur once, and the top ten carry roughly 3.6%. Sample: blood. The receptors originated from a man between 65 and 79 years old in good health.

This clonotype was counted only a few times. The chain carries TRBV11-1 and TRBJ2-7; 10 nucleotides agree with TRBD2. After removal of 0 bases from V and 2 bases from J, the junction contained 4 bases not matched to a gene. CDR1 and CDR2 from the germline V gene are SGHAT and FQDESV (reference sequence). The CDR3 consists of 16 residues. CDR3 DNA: TGTGCCAGCAGCTTAGCGCTACTAGCGGGGACCTACGAGCAGTACTTC. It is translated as CASSLALLAGTYEQYF.

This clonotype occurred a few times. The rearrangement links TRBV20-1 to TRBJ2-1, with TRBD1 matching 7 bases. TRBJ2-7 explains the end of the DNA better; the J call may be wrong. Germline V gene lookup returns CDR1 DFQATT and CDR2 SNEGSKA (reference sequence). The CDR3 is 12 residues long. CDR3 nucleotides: TGCAGTGCGGGGGACAGCCCCTACGAGCAGTACTTC. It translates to CSAGDSPYEQYF.

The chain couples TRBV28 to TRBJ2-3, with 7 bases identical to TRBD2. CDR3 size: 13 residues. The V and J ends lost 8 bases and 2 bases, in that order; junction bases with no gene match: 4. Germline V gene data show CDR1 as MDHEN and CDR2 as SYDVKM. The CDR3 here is CASGTTPTDTQYF. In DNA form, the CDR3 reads TGTGCCAGCGGGACTACCCCCACAGATACGCAGTATTTT.

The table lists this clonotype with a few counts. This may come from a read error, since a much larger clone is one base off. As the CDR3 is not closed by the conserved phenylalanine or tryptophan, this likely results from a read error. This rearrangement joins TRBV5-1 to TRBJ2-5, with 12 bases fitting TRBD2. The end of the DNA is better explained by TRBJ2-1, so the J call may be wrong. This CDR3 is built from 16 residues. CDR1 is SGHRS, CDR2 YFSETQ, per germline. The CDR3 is CASSYRTSGNAGEQFL. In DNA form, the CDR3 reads TGCGCCAGCAGCTATCGGACTAGCGGGAATGCGGGTGAGCAGTTCCTC.

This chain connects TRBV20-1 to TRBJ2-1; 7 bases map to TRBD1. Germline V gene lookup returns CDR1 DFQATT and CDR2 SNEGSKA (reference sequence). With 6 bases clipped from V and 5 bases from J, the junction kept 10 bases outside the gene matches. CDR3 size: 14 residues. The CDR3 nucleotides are TGCAGTGCGGCGCCCGGGACAGAGAACAATGAGCAGTTCTTC. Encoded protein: CSAAPGTENNEQFF.

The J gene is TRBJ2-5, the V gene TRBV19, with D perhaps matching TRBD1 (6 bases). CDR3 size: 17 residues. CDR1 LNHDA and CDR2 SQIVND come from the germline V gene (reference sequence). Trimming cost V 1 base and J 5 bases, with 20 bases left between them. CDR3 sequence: CASSIAKTGTRRETQYF. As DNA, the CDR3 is TGTGCCAGTAGTATAGCCAAAACCGGGACACGACGGGAGACCCAGTACTTC.

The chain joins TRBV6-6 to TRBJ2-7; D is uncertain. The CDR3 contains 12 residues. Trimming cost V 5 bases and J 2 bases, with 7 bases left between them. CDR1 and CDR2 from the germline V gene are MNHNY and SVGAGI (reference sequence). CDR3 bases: TGTGCCAGCAGTGAGATAACCTACGAGCAGTACTTC. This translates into CASSEITYEQYF.

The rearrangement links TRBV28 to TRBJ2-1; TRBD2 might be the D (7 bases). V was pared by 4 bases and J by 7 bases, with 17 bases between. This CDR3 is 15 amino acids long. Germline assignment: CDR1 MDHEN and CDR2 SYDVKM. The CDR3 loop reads CASSSLRGGMNEQFF. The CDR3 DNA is TGTGCCAGCAGTTCCCTCAGGGGAGGGATGAATGAGCAGTTCTTC. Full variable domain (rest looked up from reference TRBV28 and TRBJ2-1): DVKVTQSSRYLVKRTGEKVFLECVQDMDHENMFWYRQDPGLGLRLIYFSYDVKMKEKGDIPEGYSVSREKKERFSLILESASTNQTSMYLCASSSLRGGMNEQFFGPGTRLTVL.

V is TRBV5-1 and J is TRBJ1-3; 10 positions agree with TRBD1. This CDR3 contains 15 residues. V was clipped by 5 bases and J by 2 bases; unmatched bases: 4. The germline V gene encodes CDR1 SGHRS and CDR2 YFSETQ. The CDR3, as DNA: TGCGCCAGCAGACTAGACAGGGGGCCTGGAAACACCATATATTTT. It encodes CASRLDRGPGNTIYF. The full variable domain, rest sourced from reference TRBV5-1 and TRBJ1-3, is KAGVTQTPRYLIKTRGQQVTLSCSPISGHRSVSWYQQTPGQGLQFLFEYFSETQRNKGNFPGRFSGRQFSNSRSEMNVSTLELGDSALYLCASRLDRGPGNTIYFGEGSWLTVV.

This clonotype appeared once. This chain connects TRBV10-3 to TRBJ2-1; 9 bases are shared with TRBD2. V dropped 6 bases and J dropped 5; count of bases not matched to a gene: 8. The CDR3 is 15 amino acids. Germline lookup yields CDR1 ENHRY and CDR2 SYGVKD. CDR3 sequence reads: CAIRGLAGLDNEQFF. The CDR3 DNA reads TGTGCCATCAGGGGCCTAGCGGGACTTGACAATGAGCAGTTCTTC.

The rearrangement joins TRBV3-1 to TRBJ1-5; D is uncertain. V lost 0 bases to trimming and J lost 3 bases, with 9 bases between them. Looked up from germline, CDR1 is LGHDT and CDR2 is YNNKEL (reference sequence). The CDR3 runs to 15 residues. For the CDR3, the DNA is TGTGCCAGCAGCCAAGATAGGGTGAACAATCAGCCCCAGCATTTT. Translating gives CASSQDRVNNQPQHF.

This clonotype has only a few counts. The DNA for the CDR3 is TGTGCCAGTAGAACCGGACCTGAGCAGTACTTC. Protein: CASRTGPEQYF. V gene TRBV19 combines with J gene TRBJ2-7; D is undetermined. V was trimmed by 6 bases and J by 7 bases, leaving 10 bases between them. Germline V gives CDR1 LNHDA, CDR2 SQIVND (reference sequence). The length of the CDR3 is 11 residues.

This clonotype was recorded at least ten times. The CDR3 region is CASSPREGSTEAFF. The CDR3 bases are TGTGCCAGCAGCCCGAGGGAGGGAAGCACTGAAGCTTTCTTT. The chain uses TRBV14 and TRBJ1-1, with D unclear. Germline assignment: CDR1 SGHDN and CDR2 FVKESK. The CDR3 length is 14 residues. The V end lost 4 bases, the J end lost 4 bases, and 13 bases lay between the germline ends.

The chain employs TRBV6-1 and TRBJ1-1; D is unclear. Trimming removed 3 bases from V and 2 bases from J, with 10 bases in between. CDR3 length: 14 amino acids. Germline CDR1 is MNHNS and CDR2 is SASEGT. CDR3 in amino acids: CASSDREVNTEAFF. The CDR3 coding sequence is TGTGCCAGCAGTGATCGTGAGGTAAACACTGAAGCTTTCTTT.

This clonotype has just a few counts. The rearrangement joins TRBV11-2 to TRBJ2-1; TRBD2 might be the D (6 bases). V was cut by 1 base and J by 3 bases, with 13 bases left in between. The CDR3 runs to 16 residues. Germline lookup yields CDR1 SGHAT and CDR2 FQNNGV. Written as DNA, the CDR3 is TGTGCCAGCAGCTTAGCCCCGGGACTTGACTACAATGAGCAGTTCTTC. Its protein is CASSLAPGLDYNEQFF.

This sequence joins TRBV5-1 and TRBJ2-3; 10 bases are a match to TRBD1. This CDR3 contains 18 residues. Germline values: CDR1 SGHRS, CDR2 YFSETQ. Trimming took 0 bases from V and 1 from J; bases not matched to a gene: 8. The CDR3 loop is CASSLGRGQGGRTDTQYF. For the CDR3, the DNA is TGCGCCAGCAGCTTGGGCCGCGGACAGGGGGGACGCACAGATACGCAGTATTTT. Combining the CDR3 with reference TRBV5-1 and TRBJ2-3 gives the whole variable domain KAGVTQTPRYLIKTRGQQVTLSCSPISGHRSVSWYQQTPGQGLQFLFEYFSETQRNKGNFPGRFSGRQFSNSRSEMNVSTLELGDSALYLCASSLGRGQGGRTDTQYFGPGTRLTVL.

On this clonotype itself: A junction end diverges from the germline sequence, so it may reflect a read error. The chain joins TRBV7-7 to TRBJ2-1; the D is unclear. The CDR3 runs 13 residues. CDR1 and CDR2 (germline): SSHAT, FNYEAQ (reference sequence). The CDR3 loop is CASSPSEVAEQFF. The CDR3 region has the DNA TGTGCTAGCAGCCCCAGCGAGGTGGCCGAGCAGTTCTTC.

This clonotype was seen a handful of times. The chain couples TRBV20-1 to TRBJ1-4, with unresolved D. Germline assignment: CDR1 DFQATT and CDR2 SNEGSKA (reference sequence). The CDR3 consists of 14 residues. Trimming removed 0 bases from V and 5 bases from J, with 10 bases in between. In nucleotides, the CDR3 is TGCAGTGCTAGAGATCTGGGCGAGAATGAAAAACTGTTTTTT. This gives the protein CSARDLGENEKLFF.

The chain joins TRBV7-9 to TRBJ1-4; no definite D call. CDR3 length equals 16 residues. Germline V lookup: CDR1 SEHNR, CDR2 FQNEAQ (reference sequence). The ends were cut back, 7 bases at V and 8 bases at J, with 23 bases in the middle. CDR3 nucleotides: TGTGCCAGCACGACTACCACAAGTGGGTGGGAAGAAAAACTGTTTTTT. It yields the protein CASTTTTSGWEEKLFF.

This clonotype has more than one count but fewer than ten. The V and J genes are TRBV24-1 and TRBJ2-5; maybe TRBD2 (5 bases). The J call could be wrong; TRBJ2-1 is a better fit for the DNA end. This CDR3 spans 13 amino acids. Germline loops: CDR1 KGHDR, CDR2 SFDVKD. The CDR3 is CATSGVASNEQFF. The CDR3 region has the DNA TGTGCCACCAGTGGGGTAGCGAGTAATGAGCAGTTCTTC.

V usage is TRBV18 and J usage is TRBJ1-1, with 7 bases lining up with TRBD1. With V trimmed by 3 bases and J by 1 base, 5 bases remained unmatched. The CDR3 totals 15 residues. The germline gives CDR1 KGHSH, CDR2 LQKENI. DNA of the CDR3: TGTGCCAGCTCACCGCCGGGACAGAGGAACACTGAAGCTTTCTTT. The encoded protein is CASSPPGQRNTEAFF. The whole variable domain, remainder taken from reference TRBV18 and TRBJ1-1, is NAGVMQNPRHLVRRRGQEARLRCSPMKGHSHVYWYRQLPEEGLKFMVYLQKENIIDESGMPKERFSAEFPKEGPSILRIQQVVRGDSAAYFCASSPPGQRNTEAFFGQGTRLTVV.

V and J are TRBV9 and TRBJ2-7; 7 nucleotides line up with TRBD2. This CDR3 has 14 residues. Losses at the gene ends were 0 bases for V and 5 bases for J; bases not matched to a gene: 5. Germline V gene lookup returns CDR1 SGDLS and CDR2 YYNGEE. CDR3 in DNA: TGTGCCAGCAGCGTAGATGCGGGAGTTGACGAGCAGTACTTC. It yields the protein CASSVDAGVDEQYF.

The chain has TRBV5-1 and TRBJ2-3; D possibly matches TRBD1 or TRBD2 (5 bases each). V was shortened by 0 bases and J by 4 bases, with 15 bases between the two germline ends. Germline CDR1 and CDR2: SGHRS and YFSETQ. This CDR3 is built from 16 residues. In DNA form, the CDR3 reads TGCGCCAGCAGCTTGGCCCCGCAGGGAGTAGCAGATACGCAGTATTTT. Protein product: CASSLAPQGVADTQYF.